This T cell receptor beta chain was retrieved from a study of T cells after yellow fever vaccination. Study-wide context: Some fractions had low cell numbers, and these were prepared with SMART-Seq v4 Ultra Low Input. Broader study findings: From the bulk population, abundant clonotypes could contaminate and appear within FACS-sorted repertoires.

Points on this clonotype: Its antigen is as yet unknown.

Using its own MiXCR run on the 5' RACE reads, TCRdb lists one record per CDR3 protein. This table has some 350,000 distinct CDR3 sequences, approximately 3.9% appearing once. This CDR3 comprises 18 residues. Germline V lookup: CDR1 KGHDR, CDR2 SFDVKD. This material consisted of PBMCs, taken 5 days after the yellow fever booster vaccination. The chain joins TRBV24-1 to TRBJ2-3; 12 bases map to TRBD1. Gene TRBJ1-5 matches the end of the DNA better, so the J call may be wrong. This clonotype was sampled from a man in his late teens or twenties who received the YFV17D yellow fever vaccine. CDR3 sequence reads: CATSERFGDRGRTDTQHF. CDR3 nucleotides: TGTGCCACCAGTGAGCGATTCGGGGACAGGGGGCGGACAGATACGCAGCATTTT.